This T cell receptor (beta chain) was captured by sequencing in a study of T-cell memory formation after mild COVID-19. The study, taken as a whole, reports: A subset of responding clones appeared in pre-infection memory, suggesting cross-reactive memory joined.

To note about this clonotype: As yet, its antigen is unknown.

TCR alpha and TCR beta cDNA libraries carrying sample barcodes and UMIs came from 5'RACE with constant-segment primers. Using its own MiXCR run on the 5' RACE reads, TCRdb lists one record per CDR3 protein. The table has 450,000 or so distinct CDR3 sequences, around 20% seen once; the top ten hold roughly 8.4%. The CDR3 has 14 residues. Germline CDR1 and CDR2: MNHEY and SVGAGI. V dropped 6 bases and J dropped 2 bases, with 11 bases sitting between them. The chain carries TRBV6-5 and TRBJ1-5; a possible D gene is TRBD1 (6 bases). Sequencing was done on a sample of PBMCs or a T cell subset sorted from them (not recorded which). This sequence was found in an adult woman who had mild COVID-19 (a few samples of this study predate the infection). Cell type and time point are not known. CDR3 sequence: CASRPTGRNQPQHF. The CDR3 nucleotides read TGTGCCAGCAGGCCGACAGGACGCAATCAGCCCCAGCATTTT.